Reported below is one TCR beta chain. The antigen is unknown. Data came from immunoSEQ multiplex PCR; TCRdb stores just in-frame clones and leaves some out. The sample lists more than 60,000 clones, 90% seen once, with approximately 1.4% in the top ten. This entry is derived from a study of graft-versus-host responses after intestinal transplantation. The study, taken as a whole, reports: Researchers found GvH clones in recipient marrow, and some showed up first in ileum or blood.

The germline CDR1 and CDR2 sequences are SGHRS and YFSETQ. The CDR3 length is 15 residues. V lost 0 bases, J lost 5 bases, and 15 bases lay in between. The receptor comes from a human donor who received an intestinal transplant. The source was unstimulated CD8+ T cells sorted from spleen or lymph node cells, collected before intestinal transplant. The chain carries TRBV5-1 and TRBJ2-7; no clear D gene. CDR3 sequence: CASSLAPTNLDEQYF. The CDR3 nucleotides read TGCGCCAGCAGCTTGGCTCCGACAAACCTTGACGAGCAGTACTTC.